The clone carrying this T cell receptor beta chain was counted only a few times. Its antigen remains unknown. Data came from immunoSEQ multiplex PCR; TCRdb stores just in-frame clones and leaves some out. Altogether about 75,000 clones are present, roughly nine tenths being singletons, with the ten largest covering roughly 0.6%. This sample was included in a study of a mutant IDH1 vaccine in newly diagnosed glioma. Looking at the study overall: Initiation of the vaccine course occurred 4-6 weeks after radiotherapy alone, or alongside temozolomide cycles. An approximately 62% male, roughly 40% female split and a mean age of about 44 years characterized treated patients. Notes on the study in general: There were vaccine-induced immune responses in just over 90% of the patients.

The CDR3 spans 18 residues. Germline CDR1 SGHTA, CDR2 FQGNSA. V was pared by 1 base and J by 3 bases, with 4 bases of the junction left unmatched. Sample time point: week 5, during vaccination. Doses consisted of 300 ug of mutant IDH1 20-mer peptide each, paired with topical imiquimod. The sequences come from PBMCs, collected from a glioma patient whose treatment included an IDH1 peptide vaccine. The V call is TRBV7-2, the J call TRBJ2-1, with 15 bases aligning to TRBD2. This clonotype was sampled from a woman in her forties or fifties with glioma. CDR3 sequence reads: CASSLEGTSGRFYNEQFF. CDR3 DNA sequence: TGTGCCAGCAGCTTAGAGGGGACTAGCGGGAGGTTCTACAATGAGCAGTTCTTC.